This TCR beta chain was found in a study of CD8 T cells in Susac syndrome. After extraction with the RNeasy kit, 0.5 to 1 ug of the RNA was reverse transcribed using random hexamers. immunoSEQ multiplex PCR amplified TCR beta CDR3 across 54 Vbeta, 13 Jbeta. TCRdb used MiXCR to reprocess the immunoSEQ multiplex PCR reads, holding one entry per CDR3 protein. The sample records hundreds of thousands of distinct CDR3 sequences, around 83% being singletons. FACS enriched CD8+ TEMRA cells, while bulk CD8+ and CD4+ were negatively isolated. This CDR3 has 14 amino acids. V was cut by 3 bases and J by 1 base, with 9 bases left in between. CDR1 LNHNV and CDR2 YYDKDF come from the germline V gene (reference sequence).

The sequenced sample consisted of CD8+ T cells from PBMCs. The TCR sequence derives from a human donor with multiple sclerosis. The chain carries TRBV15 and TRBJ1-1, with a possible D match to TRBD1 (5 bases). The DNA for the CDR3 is TGTGCCACCAGCAGGGACAAGTCGAACACTGAAGCTTTCTTT. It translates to CATSRDKSNTEAFF.